The subject of this entry is one T cell receptor beta chain. This entry comes from a study of blood T cell repertoires in COVID-19. Germline loops: CDR1 SNHLY, CDR2 FYNNEI. V lost 3 bases and J lost 12, with 12 bases in between. The CDR3 loop spans 12 amino acids. Method: immunoSEQ multiplex PCR; TCRdb's copy keeps in-frame clones and lacks some. This sample has approximately 300,000 clones; 86% occur once, and the top ten carry around 1.5%. The chain links TRBV2 to TRBJ2-1; weak D call: TRBD1 (5 bases). The specimen was peripheral blood. This TCR came from a woman aged 45-65 years with acute or convalescent COVID-19. For the CDR3, the DNA is TGTGCCAGCAGTGAGGGGCAGGTCGGGCAGTTCTTC. Residues: CASSEGQVGQFF.